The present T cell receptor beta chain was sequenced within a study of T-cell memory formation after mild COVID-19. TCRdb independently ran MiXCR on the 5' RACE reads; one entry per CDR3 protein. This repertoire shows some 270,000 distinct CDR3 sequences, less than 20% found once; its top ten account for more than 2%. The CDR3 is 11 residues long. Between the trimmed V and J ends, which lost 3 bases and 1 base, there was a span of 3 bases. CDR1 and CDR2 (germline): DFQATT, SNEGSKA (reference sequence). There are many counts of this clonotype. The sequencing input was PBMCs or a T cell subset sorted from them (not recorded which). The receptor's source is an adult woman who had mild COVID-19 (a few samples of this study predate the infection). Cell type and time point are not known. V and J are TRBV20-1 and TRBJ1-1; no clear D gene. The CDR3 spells CSASENTEAFF. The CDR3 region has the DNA TGCAGTGCTAGCGAGAACACTGAAGCTTTCTTT.